The 9 T cell receptor beta chains below come from one sample, sequenced in a study of shared clonotypes between healthy human individuals. Data came from immunoSEQ multiplex PCR; TCRdb stores just in-frame clones and leaves some out. The data show under 2,500,000 clones, 90% to 97% seen once. The sequenced sample consisted of naive CD4+ T cells sorted from blood. Subset here: CD45RA+ positively selected. The receptors were gathered from a man aged 18 to 29 in good health.

Note on this clone: Other DNA sequences from this sample encode an identical CDR3 as well. The chain is built from TRBV20-1 and TRBJ2-3, with D possibly being TRBD2 (6 bases). Germline CDR1 reads DFQATT; CDR2 reads SNEGSKA (reference sequence). V lost 5 bases and J lost 3, with 6 bases in between. This CDR3 comprises 11 residues. The CDR3, as DNA: TGCAGTGCTCTAGCGACAGATACGCAGTATTTT. This codes for CSALATDTQYF.

This clone occurred once. The rearrangement uses TRBV30 and TRBJ1-6; D is unresolved. The V and J ends lost 5 bases and 8 bases respectively, with 7 bases between them. The CDR3 runs to 11 residues. Germline-derived CDR1 and CDR2 are GTSNPN and SVGIG (reference sequence). CDR3 amino acids: CAWGRDSPLHF. In DNA form, the CDR3 reads TGTGCCTGGGGACGTGATTCACCCCTCCACTTT.

The DNA of the CDR3 is TGTGCCAGCAGCTGGGGACTGGCAGAGACCCAGTACTTC. Translating it yields CASSWGLAETQYF. This chain joins TRBV7-9 and TRBJ2-5, with D maybe TRBD2 (6 bases). V lost 4 bases, J lost 4 bases, and 10 bases lay in between. Germline values: CDR1 SEHNR, CDR2 FQNEAQ (reference sequence). This CDR3 has 13 amino acids.

This chain connects TRBV9 to TRBJ2-7; D perhaps matches TRBD1 (6 bases). The germline V and J ends were trimmed by 4 bases and 2 bases, with 13 bases remaining between them. Germline V gives CDR1 SGDLS, CDR2 YYNGEE. The CDR3 has 14 amino acids. Written as DNA, the CDR3 is TGTGCCAGCAGCCAGGGGACGAATACCTACGAGCAGTACTTC. Encoded protein: CASSQGTNTYEQYF. The whole variable domain, remainder taken from reference TRBV9 and TRBJ2-7, is DSGVTQTPKHLITATGQRVTLRCSPRSGDLSVYWYQQSLDQGLQFLIQYYNGEERAKGNILERFSAQQFPDLHSELNLSSLELGDSALYFCASSQGTNTYEQYFGPGTRLTVT.

The chain employs TRBV28 and TRBJ2-7; D unclear. V lost 0 bases and J lost 4, with 7 bases in between. This CDR3 is 13 amino acids long. Per germline, CDR1 MDHEN and CDR2 SYDVKM. CDR3 sequence (DNA): TGTGCCAGCAGTTTATGGGCAGGTTACGAGCAGTACTTC. Translation: CASSLWAGYEQYF. The full variable domain, rest sourced from reference TRBV28 and TRBJ2-7, is DVKVTQSSRYLVKRTGEKVFLECVQDMDHENMFWYRQDPGLGLRLIYFSYDVKMKEKGDIPEGYSVSREKKERFSLILESASTNQTSMYLCASSLWAGYEQYFGPGTRLTVT.

A word on this clone: The same CDR3 also results from other DNA sequences found in this sample. The chain joins TRBV11-3 to TRBJ2-3, with D uncertain. V was shortened by 5 bases and J by 1 base, with 7 bases between the two germline ends. The germline V gene has CDR1 SGHNT and CDR2 YENEEA. This CDR3 has 13 amino acids. The CDR3 DNA sequence: TGTGCCAGCAGCCTTGGGGGCACAGATACGCAGTATTTT. Translated, it gives CASSLGGTDTQYF. Full variable domain (missing parts from reference TRBV11-3 and TRBJ2-3): EAGVVQSPRYKIIEKKQPVAFWCNPISGHNTLYWYLQNLGQGPELLIRYENEEAVDDSQLPKDRFSAERLKGVDSTLKIQPAELGDSAVYLCASSLGGTDTQYFGPGTRLTVL.

J is TRBJ1-4 and V is TRBV10-3; D call uncertain. CDR1 is ENHRY and CDR2 is SYGVKD in the germline V gene. CDR3 length equals 10 residues. Between the trimmed V and J ends, which lost 8 bases and 16 bases, there was a span of 14 bases. CDR3 sequence (DNA): TGTGCCATCCCCAACGGGCCAACGTTTTTT. It encodes CAIPNGPTFF.

The gene calls are TRBV10-3 and TRBJ2-1; possibly TRBD2 for D (5 bases). The germline V and J ends were trimmed by 6 bases and 6 bases, with 12 bases remaining between them. Looked up from germline, CDR1 is ENHRY and CDR2 is SYGVKD. The CDR3 is 13 amino acids. DNA for the CDR3: TGTGCCATCAGGGACTCCCCCGGCAATGAGCAGTTCTTC. It codes for CAIRDSPGNEQFF.

This chain connects TRBV18 to TRBJ1-6; D is unclear. The V end lost 6 bases, the J end lost 5 bases, and 11 bases lay between the germline ends. This CDR3 is built from 14 residues. The germline gives CDR1 KGHSH, CDR2 LQKENI. Here the CDR3 DNA reads TGTGCCAGCTCCGTCCAGGTCAATAATTCACCCCTCCACTTT. This encodes CASSVQVNNSPLHF.